This T cell receptor (beta chain) was obtained from a study of blood T cells in healthy people across ages (dated by TCRdb to the mid-2010s). In terms of the full investigation: Template switching captured roughly one uniquely barcoded TCR beta cDNA molecule per two T cells in model experiments. Using the same blood draw, the study looked at two additional independent replicas of 1 million unique cDNA reads for two donors, one aged 18 to 29 and the other aged 80 or older. The donors were divided into four age groups: young (average 16 years), middle-aged (around 41), aged (about 56) and long-lived (around 87). To avoid experimental bias, donors of different ages were distributed randomly across sequencing lanes. Age-related changes in TCR beta repertoire diversity were measured in the study by deep sequencing normalized with unique cDNA molecular identifiers. Broader findings and caveats from the paper: Observed TCR beta diversity per million T cells fell roughly linearly with age, and a significant reduction was already apparent by age roughly 40. Bulk unsorted PBMC profiling prevented conclusive comparison of naive and antigen-experienced compartments. Because donor CMV infection status was unknown, age-related changes in expanded clonotypes were potentially confounded. Estimates of total diversity based on one million sequenced T cells were regarded as lower bounds and as underestimates. Compared with the aged group, more naive CD4+ T cells, fewer expanded clones and increased TCR diversity were shown by the long-lived group, suggesting age selection. A strong correlation was found between observed TCR beta diversity and the percentage of naive T cells measured by flow cytometry.

The germline V gene (reference sequence) provides CDR1 SGHNT and CDR2 YYREEE. Trimming accounts for 4 bases at V and 4 bases at J, while the number of junction bases matched to no gene is 6. Including the terminal cysteine and phenylalanine, the CDR3 comprises 15 residues. Solely the CDR3 DNA is kept, with 45 bases framed from the first base. With regard to this clonotype: Its antigen remains unidentified. No base quality values were provided; no much bigger clone lies one nucleotide off.

To prepare the library, 5' RACE was applied. Sequencing instrument: Illumina HiSeq 2500. The second PCR ran for about 7 to 11 cycles and used a J-beta primer mix along with a sample-barcoded 5' primer. Each TCR beta cDNA molecule received a unique molecular identifier from a template-switch 5' adaptor carrying 12 random nucleotides. Each sample yielded at least 3 million CDR3-containing paired-end reads. First-strand cDNA synthesis was performed from all RNA using the Mint cDNA synthesis kit, with priming by a TRBC-specific oligonucleotide. Following uracil-DNA glycosylase treatment, a first 18-cycle PCR with universal primers M1SS and BC2_uni_R was performed on all cDNA. In the source study's methods: Normalization of each sample was performed by random selection of 1 million high-quality reads, each carrying a distinct molecular identifier. Instead of being binned into consensus sequences, reads that shared molecular identifiers were thrown out. MiTCR, with a Q25 quality threshold and the strictest error-elimination algorithm, was used for CDR3 identification, clonotype clustering and error correction. A nonparametric unseen species model with Euler transformation was used to estimate lower-bound total TCR beta diversity. TCRdb applied fastp at Q25 and MiXCR to the public reads, then kept only in-frame beta chains. Under each unique CDR3 protein, matching rows form one entry showing the most common genes and DNA. TCRdb, not the authors, supplied the V and J calls. This sample is represented by roughly 830,000 distinct CDR3 sequences; around 62% of them were singletons. The top ten constitute 25% to 35% of the sample.

The donors were roughly 40 Caucasian individuals from Russia, aged roughly 6 to 90 years, who were systemically healthy. Each donor gave ten milliliters of peripheral blood, collected into EDTA-treated Vacutainer tubes. PBMCs were isolated by Ficoll-Paque density-gradient centrifugation, with at least 6 million obtained per sample. Total RNA, at least 6 micrograms per sample, was extracted from PBMCs with Trizol reagent. For every donor, flow cytometry on a PBMC aliquot measured the percentage of naive CD45RAhigh/CD27high T cells. The chain is assembled from TRBV5-4 and TRBJ2-5; the central 11 bases match TRBD1. The sample was blood. The origin of this receptor is a young man in good health. This receptor has the CDR3 CASSGEDRGLETQYF. The base sequence is TGTGCCAGCAGCGGGGAGGACAGGGGGCTAGAGACCCAGTACTTC.